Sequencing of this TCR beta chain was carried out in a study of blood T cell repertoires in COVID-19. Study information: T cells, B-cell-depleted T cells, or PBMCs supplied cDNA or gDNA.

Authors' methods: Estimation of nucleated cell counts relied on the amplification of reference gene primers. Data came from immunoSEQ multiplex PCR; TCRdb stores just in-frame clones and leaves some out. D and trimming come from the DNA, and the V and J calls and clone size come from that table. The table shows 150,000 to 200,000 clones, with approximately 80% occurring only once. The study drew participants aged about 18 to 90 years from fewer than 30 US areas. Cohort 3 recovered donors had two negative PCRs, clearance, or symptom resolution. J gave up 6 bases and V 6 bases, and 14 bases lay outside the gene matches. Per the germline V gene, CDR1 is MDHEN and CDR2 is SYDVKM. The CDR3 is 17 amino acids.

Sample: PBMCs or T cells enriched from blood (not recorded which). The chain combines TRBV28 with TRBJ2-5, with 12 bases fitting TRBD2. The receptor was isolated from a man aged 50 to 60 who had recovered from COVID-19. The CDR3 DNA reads TGTGCCAGCAGACCGGGACTAGCGGGTAGTGAGGGGAAGACCCAGTACTTC. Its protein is CASRPGLAGSEGKTQYF.